What follows is one T cell receptor (beta chain) and its context. Antigen: not known. This CDR3 region has 17 residues. The V and J ends lost 3 bases and 3 bases respectively, with 18 bases between them. Germline CDR1 is LNHDA and CDR2 is SQIVND (reference sequence). The data stem from a study of shared clonotypes between healthy human individuals. Whole-study results and caveats: The study found lower generation probabilities in non-shared clonotypes than in those shared by all four donors. The study found approximately 5% of naive CD4 clonotypes shared across several donors.

The assay was immunoSEQ multiplex PCR, and TCRdb's table has in-frame clones only and misses some. This table holds a few hundred thousand clones, roughly 95% found once. Naive CD8 cells lacked CD45RO and underwent positive selection for CCR7, leaving out terminally differentiated effector memory CD45RA+ cells. Recent vaccinations or acute infections were absent in the healthy HIV-negative adult donors. This receptor was taken from a woman in her twenties or thirties in good health. Sequencing used naive CD8+ T cells sorted from blood. The chain combines TRBV19 with TRBJ2-1; D assignment may be TRBD1 or TRBD2 (6 bases each). The CDR3 nucleotides are TGTGCCAGTAGTATTGGACAGCCGGGAGACAACTACAATGAGCAGTTCTTC. As protein: CASSIGQPGDNYNEQFF.